These 28 T cell receptor beta chains came from one sample sequenced in a study of tumor and adjacent non-tumor tissue in lung cancer. RNA was extracted from bulk tissue without any cell sorting. Distant lung tissue was collected more than 3 cm away from the tumor edge. Three rounds of nested PCR, following a modified ARM-PCR protocol, produced the TCRbeta library. TCRdb reprocessed the multiplex PCR reads via MiXCR and lists one record per CDR3 protein. The sample includes 80,000 to 100,000 distinct CDR3 sequences, roughly 80% of them seen just once. The sample comprised distant non-tumor lung tissue. The receptors shown here come from a man between 60 and 70 years old with small cell lung cancer.

The gene calls are TRBV4-1 and TRBJ2-2; possible D gene TRBD1, 5 bases. The CDR3 is 15 residues long. The V end was cut by 5 bases, the J end by 5 bases, with 15 bases between. Germline CDR1 MGHRA, CDR2 YSYEKL. CDR3: CASSSKGVYTGELFF. Here the CDR3 DNA reads TGCGCCAGCAGCAGCAAAGGGGTCTATACCGGGGAGCTGTTTTTT.

With respect to this clonotype: A junction boundary mismatches the germline segment, possibly from a read error. This sequence joins TRBV5-4 and TRBJ2-3; tentatively, D is TRBD2 (6 bases). The CDR3 totals 15 residues. The germline V gene encodes CDR1 SGHNT and CDR2 YYREEE (reference sequence). CDR3: CVSSPWGEIMDTQYF. The CDR3 region has the DNA TGTGTCAGCAGTCCATGGGGGGAGATTATGGATACGCAGTATTTT.

With respect to this clonotype: Since no conserved phenylalanine or tryptophan closes the CDR3, a read error is the likely cause. The DNA is left out, because the CDR3 cannot be placed on it with certainty; the CDR3 is given as TCRdb lists it. The chain couples TRBV4-1 to TRBJ1-5. Germline loops: CDR1 MGHRA, CDR2 YSYEKL. The length of the CDR3 is 13 amino acids, counting both ends. The CDR3 region is CASSQGMSQPLHL.

The sample holds one count of this clonotype. The germline gene is not matched at one end of the junction; a read error may be the cause. The chain recombines TRBV11-2 with TRBJ2-1; D might be TRBD1 (6 bases). The CDR3 consists of 14 residues. Germline CDR1 reads SGHAT; CDR2 reads FQNNGV. CDR3 DNA sequence: TGTGCCAGCAGTTTAGCCACAGGGTACTATGAGCGGTTATTC. Translated, it gives CASSLATGYYERLF.

Note on this clonotype: Possible read error: a much larger clone is one base away. The chain carries TRBV20-1 and TRBJ2-3; D is perhaps TRBD2 (5 bases). Germline CDR1 is DFQATT and CDR2 is SNEGSKA (reference sequence). The CDR3 totals 14 residues. The CDR3 DNA reads TGCAGTGCTACCTGGACTGGAGTCACAGATACGCCGTATTTT. Protein sequence: CSATWTGVTDTPYF.

Turning to this clonotype: Compared with germline, one end of the junction differs, possibly owing to a read error. The rearrangement uses TRBV6-5 and TRBJ2-1; D is perhaps TRBD2 (6 bases). This CDR3 is built from 15 residues. Per germline, CDR1 MNHEY and CDR2 SVGAGI. The CDR3: CASSYSGGVGNEQIF. The CDR3 nucleotides are TGTGCCAGCAGTTACTCGGGAGGAGTGGGTAATGAGCAGATCTTC.

V and J are TRBV29-1 and TRBJ2-5, with D possibly being TRBD2 (6 bases). Germline-derived CDR1 and CDR2 are SQVTM and ANQGSEA. Trimming left V 5 bases short and J 5 bases short, with 12 bases between. There are 12 residues in the CDR3. The CDR3 region has the DNA TGCAGCGTTCGGGGGAAACAGGAGACCCAGTACTTC. It codes for CSVRGKQETQYF.

Turning to this clonotype: The conserved phenylalanine or tryptophan normally closing the CDR3 is absent here, so this likely arose from a read error. This chain joins TRBV20-1 and TRBJ2-2; 9 nucleotides match TRBD2. This CDR3 is 17 amino acids long. The V gene's germline CDR1 is DFQATT and CDR2 SNEGSKA (reference sequence). CDR3 DNA: TGCAGTGTTAGAGATTTAGCGGGAGTCACAGACACCGGGGAGCTGTTTCTT. This translates into CSVRDLAGVTDTGELFL.

On this clonotype: One end of the junction varies from germline; a read error may be responsible. V usage is TRBV4-1 and J usage is TRBJ2-1; D is possibly TRBD1 (6 bases). From germline, CDR1 is MGHRA and CDR2 YSYEKL. The CDR3 is 18 amino acids. For the CDR3, the DNA is TGCGCCAGGAGCCAGGATGATACGGGACACAACTCCTACTATGAGCAGATCTTC. Translated: CARSQDDTGHNSYYEQIF.

The rearrangement links TRBV11-3 to TRBJ1-1, with D unclear. CDR1 is SGHNT and CDR2 is YENEEA in the germline V gene. This CDR3 region has 13 residues. The V end was cut by 9 bases, the J end by 7 bases, with 18 bases between. Here the CDR3 reads CASNKEGGSEAFF. The CDR3 bases are TGTGCCAGTAACAAAGAGGGAGGTAGTGAAGCTTTCTTT.

Turning to this clonotype: One end of the junction does not line up with germline, which may come from a read error. V usage is TRBV12-3 or TRBV12-4 and J usage is TRBJ1-1, with 7 bases matching TRBD1. CDR3 length equals 17 residues. As DNA, the CDR3 is TGTGCCAGCAGATTCAGCATCCCGACAGGGAGGGACACTGAAGTTTCCTTT. As protein: CASRFSIPTGRDTEVSF.

On this clonotype itself: A much larger clone differs by one base, so this may be a read error. The genes are TRBV5-8 and TRBJ1-1; D remains ambiguous. Germline V gene data show CDR1 as SGHTS and CDR2 as YDEGEE. This CDR3 has 14 amino acids. This CDR3 is CASNLWQANTEAFF. The CDR3 coding sequence is TGTGCCAGCAACTTGTGGCAGGCGAACACTGAAGCTTTCTTT.

There are many counts of this clonotype. The V and J genes are TRBV29-1 and TRBJ1-5, with TRBD1 matching over 7 bases. The CDR3 has 14 residues. Germline V gene data show CDR1 as SQVTM and CDR2 as ANQGSEA. V shed 4 bases, J shed 6 bases, and the junction held 9 bases outside the gene matches. CDR3 in amino acids: CSVVEQGMSQPQHF. CDR3 nucleotides: TGCAGCGTTGTAGAACAGGGGATGAGTCAGCCCCAGCATTTT.

Many counts were recorded for this clonotype. The rearrangement joins TRBV20-1 to TRBJ1-2; D is ambiguous. CDR1 is DFQATT, CDR2 SNEGSKA, per germline (reference sequence). Trimming shortened V by 5 bases and J by 4 bases, and 17 bases separated the two germline ends. This CDR3 has 14 amino acids. The CDR3 sequence: CSAGEGGGSYGYTF. In nucleotides, the CDR3 is TGCAGTGCTGGGGAAGGAGGAGGGAGCTATGGCTACACCTTC.

In the case of this clonotype: The CDR3 end shows no conserved phenylalanine or tryptophan, and so a read error is likely. V gene TRBV10-3 combines with J gene TRBJ2-5; 9 bases align to TRBD1. In germline, CDR1 is ENHRY, CDR2 SYGVKD. J gave up 4 bases and V 7 bases, and 10 bases lay outside the gene matches. This CDR3 is built from 15 residues. The CDR3 protein is CAITQGTGRGETQYL. CDR3 sequence (DNA): TGTGCCATCACCCAAGGGACAGGGCGAGGAGAGACCCAGTACTTA.

This clonotype has just one count. Mismatch with germline at one junction end may stem from a read error. J is TRBJ1-4 and V is TRBV11-3; possible D gene TRBD1, 5 bases. The CDR3 loop spans 15 amino acids. Germline CDR1 reads SGHNT; CDR2 reads YENEEA. CDR3 coding DNA: TGTGCCAGAGTATCTAAAGGACATGGACGTGGAAAACTGTATTTT. It specifies CARVSKGHGRGKLYF.

This clonotype came up many times. The chain carries TRBV6-1 and TRBJ1-1; D is undetermined. There are 15 residues in the CDR3. V was clipped by 6 bases and J by 0 bases, with 14 bases between them. The V gene's germline CDR1 is MNHNS and CDR2 SASEGT. CDR3 coding DNA: TGTGCCAGCAGACTGGACCTGGCTATGAACACTGAAGCTTTCTTT. Its protein is CASRLDLAMNTEAFF.

As for this clonotype: Given a much more abundant clone one base away, this may be a read error. This chain uses TRBV7-9 with TRBJ2-3; D is ambiguous. The better agreement between TRBJ1-5 and the DNA end casts doubt on the J call. Germline lookup yields CDR1 SEHNR and CDR2 FQNEAQ (reference sequence). This CDR3 comprises 14 residues. CDR3 coding DNA: TGTGCCAGCAGCTTAGGGACTCGAGCAGATACGCAGCATTTT. This sequence encodes CASSLGTRADTQHF.

The V gene is TRBV12-3 or TRBV12-4, the J gene TRBJ2-1; perhaps TRBD1 as D (6 bases). Trimming removed 7 bases from V and 5 bases from J, with 15 bases in between. CDR3 length equals 14 residues. The CDR3 region has the DNA TGTGCCAGCACTTTCTGGACAGAGCACAATGAGCAGTTCTTC. This encodes CASTFWTEHNEQFF.

This clonotype has ten or more counts. Just one base apart from a much larger clone, this may be a read error. The V gene is TRBV11-2, the J gene TRBJ2-2; D gene unclear. The CDR3 contains 15 residues. From germline, CDR1 is SGHAT and CDR2 FQNNGV. CDR3 bases: TGTGCCGGCAGCTTAGTGTGGTCGAACACCGGGGAGCTGTTTTTT. Translating it yields CAGSLVWSNTGELFF.

This clonotype was picked up one time. One junction end disagrees with the germline gene, perhaps due to a read error. CDR3 protein: CASGLTAGVVTGDLLF. The CDR3 DNA sequence: TGTGCCAGCGGCTTAACCGCGGGAGTGGTCACAGGGGACCTGCTTTTT. V is TRBV11-3 and J is TRBJ2-2; D tentatively fits TRBD1 or TRBD2 (7 bases each). CDR1 and CDR2 (germline): SGHNT, YENEEA. This CDR3 has 16 amino acids. Drawing the rest from reference TRBV11-3 and TRBJ2-2, the complete variable domain is EAGVVQSPRYKIIEKKQPVAFWCNPISGHNTLYWYLQNLGQGPELLIRYENEEAVDDSQLPKDRFSAERLKGVDSTLKIQPAELGDSAVYLCASGLTAGVVTGDLLFGEGSRLTVL.

A remark on this clonotype: No conserved phenylalanine or tryptophan ends this CDR3, so it is likely a read error. The chain uses TRBV6-1 and TRBJ1-6; the D gene is possibly TRBD1 (6 bases). This CDR3 spans 15 amino acids. Trimming took 3 bases from V and 3 from J, leaving 9 bases between them. Germline loops: CDR1 MNHNS, CDR2 SASEGT. CDR3 coding DNA: TGTGCCAGCAGTGACAGGGGTGGCTATAATTCACCCCTCCACTTG. Translating it yields CASSDRGGYNSPLHL.

Notes on this clonotype: Given a much more abundant clone one base away, this may be a read error. J is TRBJ2-5 and V is TRBV20-1; D not certain. Germline V gene lookup returns CDR1 DFQATT and CDR2 SNEGSKA (reference sequence). The CDR3 runs to 10 residues. In DNA form, the CDR3 reads TGCACTGCCGGGCAAGAGACCCAGTACTTC. It codes for CTAGQETQYF.

Concerning this clonotype: A read error is likely, as this CDR3 ends without the conserved phenylalanine or tryptophan. Because the CDR3's place on the DNA is in doubt, the DNA is left out and the CDR3 is given as listed by TCRdb. The chain employs TRBV7-9 and TRBJ2-5. The CDR3 has 12 residues if both end residues are counted. Germline V gene sequence: CDR1 SEHNR, CDR2 FQNEAQ (reference sequence). The chain's CDR3 is CASTPVQGTQNL.

Details on this clonotype: Likely a read error: the CDR3 ends without its conserved phenylalanine or tryptophan. The chain is built from TRBV20-1 and TRBJ2-7; no definite D call. Germline CDR1 is DFQATT and CDR2 is SNEGSKA (reference sequence). The CDR3 contains 11 residues. This CDR3 is CTASPGNEQYI. CDR3 DNA sequence: TGCACTGCCTCTCCAGGTAACGAGCAGTACATC.

This clonotype was detected a few times. CDR3 sequence: CASSLRRDGELFF. The DNA of the CDR3 is TGTGCCAGCAGCCTGCGGCGGGACGGGGAGCTGTTTTTT. This sequence joins TRBV11-1 and TRBJ2-2, with a possible D match to TRBD2 (6 bases). Germline-derived CDR1 and CDR2 are SGHAT and FQDESV (reference sequence). CDR3 length: 13 residues. The V and J ends lost 5 bases and 7 bases respectively, with 11 bases between them. The full variable domain, in which reference TRBV11-1 and TRBJ2-2 provide the parts outside the CDR3, is EAEVAQSPRYKITEKSQAVAFWCDPISGHATLYWYRQILGQGPELLVQFQDESVVDDSQLPKDRFSAERLKGVDSTLKIQPAELGDSAMYLCASSLRRDGELFFGEGSRLTVL.

Turning to this clonotype: The conserved phenylalanine or tryptophan is not found at the CDR3 terminus, so this likely reflects a read error. The CDR3 bases are TGCAGCGCTACTTACGTGAATGAGCAGTACATC. Amino acids: CSATYVNEQYI. The chain employs TRBV29-1 and TRBJ2-1; D is undetermined. Matching the DNA end better, TRBJ2-7 makes the J call doubtful. CDR3 length: 11 amino acids. Looked up from germline, CDR1 is SQVTM and CDR2 is ANQGSEA.

Details on this clonotype: No conserved phenylalanine or tryptophan is present at the end of the CDR3, so a read error is the likely explanation. V gene TRBV5-4 combines with J gene TRBJ2-3; TRBD1 agrees at 11 bases. The germline V gene encodes CDR1 SGHNT and CDR2 YYREEE (reference sequence). This CDR3 has 16 amino acids. V lost 6 bases to trimming and J lost 4 bases; unmatched junction nucleotides: 10. In DNA form, the CDR3 reads TGTGCCAGCAATACTCGGACAGGGGGCGCGGCAGATACGCAGTATTAT. This translates into CASNTRTGGAADTQYY.